The entry that follows covers one TCR beta chain sequence. These data are taken from a study of T cell repertoires in ileal Crohn's disease. Clones were sequenced by immunoSEQ multiplex PCR, and TCRdb holds only the in-frame ones, with some missing. The sample includes more than 4,500 clones, 80% to 90% seen only once; the top ten take 5% to 7%. The germline V gene encodes CDR1 SQVTM and CDR2 ANQGSEA. V was shortened by 1 base and J by 8 bases, with 18 bases between the two germline ends. The CDR3 contains 15 residues. The origin of this receptor is an adult with Crohn's disease. The chain links TRBV29-1 to TRBJ1-5; D is unclear. The sample taken for sequencing was ileal tissue. This CDR3 reads CSVEVGGSSGEPQHF. The CDR3 DNA sequence: TGCAGCGTTGAAGTTGGAGGGTCCTCCGGGGAGCCCCAGCATTTT. Full variable domain (remainder filled in from reference TRBV29-1 and TRBJ1-5): SAVISQKPSRDICQRGTSLTIQCQVDSQVTMMFWYRQQPGQSLTLIATANQGSEATYESGFVIDKFPISRPNLTFSTLTVSNMSPEDSSIYLCSVEVGGSSGEPQHFGDGTRLSIL.